A single sample gave rise to the 26 T cell receptor beta chains below, sequenced in a study of T cells after posttransplantation cyclophosphamide. The table came from immunoSEQ multiplex PCR; TCRdb's copy has only in-frame clones and leaves some out. The sample shows some 40,000 clones, none of them appearing just once. Sequences were obtained from PBMCs. These receptors were collected from a man aged 35-49 years in good health, CMV-negative, and a related stem cell transplant donor.

In this sample, this clone turned up many times. The V gene is TRBV2, the J gene TRBJ2-3, with 8 nucleotides matching TRBD2. Germline V gives CDR1 SNHLY, CDR2 FYNNEI. Germline trimming cut 4 bases from V and 1 base from J; bases unmatched to any gene: 4. This CDR3 has 15 amino acids. This CDR3 reads CASSARLARTDTQYF. The CDR3, as DNA: TGTGCCAGCAGTGCTAGACTAGCGCGCACAGATACGCAGTATTTT.

This clone was recorded many times. This rearrangement joins TRBV29-1 to TRBJ1-1; 7 positions agree with TRBD1. The CDR3 is made up of 13 amino acids. V shed 5 bases, J shed 2 bases, and the junction held 5 bases outside the gene matches. The V gene's germline CDR1 is SQVTM and CDR2 ANQGSEA. The CDR3 DNA reads TGCAGCGTTCAGACAGGGAGAAACACTGAAGCTTTCTTT. Translation gives CSVQTGRNTEAFF.

This clone has a count of ten or more. This chain uses TRBV2 with TRBJ1-2, with D maybe TRBD1 (5 bases). The V end lost 3 bases, the J end lost 7 bases, and 9 bases lay between the germline ends. The CDR3 covers 12 residues. Germline CDR1 and CDR2: SNHLY and FYNNEI. CDR3 in amino acids: CASSDPGAGYTF. DNA of the CDR3: TGTGCCAGCAGTGACCCTGGGGCTGGCTACACCTTC. The variable domain in full, with the rest retrieved from reference TRBV2 and TRBJ1-2, is EPEVTQTPSHQVTQMGQEVILRCVPISNHLYFYWYRQILGQKVEFLVSFYNNEISEKSEIFDDQFSVERPDGSNFTLKIRSTKLEDSAMYFCASSDPGAGYTFGSGTRLTVV.

This clone was seen at least ten times. The chain's CDR3 is CASSPTSGGRYEQYV. The CDR3, as DNA: TGTGCCAGCAGTCCGACTAGCGGAGGACGCTACGAGCAGTACGTC. The V and J genes are TRBV6-5 and TRBJ2-7; 9 bases map to TRBD2. CDR1 MNHEY and CDR2 SVGAGI come from the germline V gene. The CDR3 contains 15 residues. V was clipped by 5 bases and J by 3 bases; unmatched bases: 8.

This clone was counted a few times. This chain joins TRBV7-2 and TRBJ1-6; TRBD1 is a possible D gene (6 bases). V was pared by 1 base and J by 7 bases, with 8 bases between. The germline V gene encodes CDR1 SGHTA and CDR2 FQGNSA. The CDR3 extends over 14 amino acids. CDR3 nucleotide sequence: TGTGCCAGCAGCTTAGAAACAGGGAATTCACCCCTCCACTTT. Translating gives CASSLETGNSPLHF.

This clone occurred many times. The rearrangement uses TRBV19 and TRBJ1-1; the D gene is possibly TRBD1 (5 bases). The CDR3 runs to 16 residues. V was trimmed by 5 bases and J by 3 bases, leaving 19 bases between them. The germline V gene encodes CDR1 LNHDA and CDR2 SQIVND (reference sequence). CDR3 protein: CASSLRPQGEDTEAFF. CDR3 bases: TGTGCCAGTAGTCTCCGGCCTCAGGGTGAGGACACTGAAGCTTTCTTT.

A few counts support this clone. CDR3 sequence reads: CSGGQGSSYEQYF. The CDR3 DNA is TGCAGCGGGGGACAGGGTAGCTCCTACGAGCAGTACTTC. The V gene is TRBV29-1, the J gene TRBJ2-7; 9 bases line up with TRBD1. Germline assignment: CDR1 SQVTM and CDR2 ANQGSEA. The CDR3 totals 13 residues. J lost 0 bases, V lost 7 bases, and 4 bases had no gene match.

This clone occurred many times. The V gene is TRBV5-5, the J gene TRBJ1-2; D may be TRBD1 (6 bases). This CDR3 contains 14 residues. Germline values: CDR1 SGHKS, CDR2 YYEKEE (reference sequence). V gave up 4 bases and J gave up 4 bases, with 14 bases separating them. CDR3: CASSTSTGFYGYTF. CDR3 nucleotides: TGTGCCAGCAGCACTTCGACAGGTTTCTATGGCTACACCTTC.

This clone has a count of ten or more. The genes are TRBV11-2 and TRBJ2-2, with TRBD2 matching 9 bases. This CDR3 has 15 residues. J was trimmed by 7 bases and V by 8 bases; bases with no gene match: 11. CDR1 is SGHAT and CDR2 is FQNNGV in the germline V gene. For the CDR3, the DNA is TGTGCCAGCTGGGGGATGACTAGCGGAGGCGGGGAGCTGTTTTTT. Residues: CASWGMTSGGGELFF.

This clone was picked up many times. V is TRBV7-9 and J is TRBJ2-3; 8 bases are a match to TRBD2. CDR1 is SEHNR, CDR2 FQNEAQ, per germline (reference sequence). This CDR3 spans 14 amino acids. Trimming at V came to 3 bases and at J to 1 base, leaving 0 bases not matched to a gene. The CDR3 DNA reads TGTGCCAGCAGCTTGACTAGCGGCACAGATACGCAGTATTTT. It translates to CASSLTSGTDTQYF.

This clone was counted ten times or more. The rearrangement uses TRBV7-8 and TRBJ2-1; D is unclear. Germline CDR1 reads SGHVS; CDR2 reads FQNEAQ. This CDR3 has 13 amino acids. Trimming took off 1 base at V and 5 bases at J, with 6 bases between the two ends. The CDR3 loop is CASSLERDNEQFF. The DNA of the CDR3 is TGTGCCAGCAGCTTAGAGCGCGACAATGAGCAGTTCTTC. Filled out from reference TRBV7-8 and TRBJ2-1, the complete variable domain reads GAGVSQSPRYKVAKRGQDVALRCDPISGHVSLFWYQQALGQGPEFLTYFQNEAQLDKSGLPSDRFFAERPEGSVSTLKIQRTQQEDSAVYLCASSLERDNEQFFGPGTRLTVL.

This clone showed up many times. This chain joins TRBV9 and TRBJ2-1, with 10 bases lining up with TRBD1. The CDR3 loop spans 16 amino acids. Losses at the gene ends were 3 bases for V and 7 bases for J; bases not matched to a gene: 10. Per germline, CDR1 SGDLS and CDR2 YYNGEE. Written as DNA, the CDR3 is TGTGCCAGCAGCGCCACCCCCGGGACAGGGGTTAATGAGCAGTTCTTC. This gives the protein CASSATPGTGVNEQFF. Using reference TRBV9 and TRBJ2-1 for the parts outside the CDR3, the full variable domain is DSGVTQTPKHLITATGQRVTLRCSPRSGDLSVYWYQQSLDQGLQFLIQYYNGEERAKGNILERFSAQQFPDLHSELNLSSLELGDSALYFCASSATPGTGVNEQFFGPGTRLTVL.

The chain carries TRBV6-1 and TRBJ2-1, with 8 bases that match TRBD2. Germline V gene data show CDR1 as MNHNS and CDR2 as SASEGT. The ends lost 3 bases at V and 5 bases at J; junction bases unmatched: 6. This CDR3 is built from 15 residues. Written as DNA, the CDR3 is TGTGCCAGCAGTGACTCCGGGAGGGGCCACAATGAGCAGTTCTTC. This translates into CASSDSGRGHNEQFF.

The table lists this clone with many counts. The rearrangement links TRBV4-2 to TRBJ2-6, with 9 bases aligning to TRBD1. After removal of 0 bases from V and 1 base from J, the junction contained 13 bases not matched to a gene. The CDR3 has 21 amino acids. From germline, CDR1 is LGHNA and CDR2 YNFKEQ. This CDR3 reads CASSQDISPGQGKSGANVLTF. The DNA of the CDR3 is TGTGCCAGCAGCCAAGATATCTCTCCGGGACAGGGAAAATCTGGGGCCAACGTCCTGACTTTC.

The CDR3 DNA reads TGTGCCAGCAGTGGGCCGGGACAGGGCCGAACTGAAGCTTTCTTT. This translates into CASSGPGQGRTEAFF. This chain uses TRBV25-1 with TRBJ1-1; 9 positions match TRBD1. Germline values: CDR1 MGHDK, CDR2 SYGVNS. This CDR3 has 15 amino acids. Trimming at V came to 4 bases and at J to 5 bases, leaving 8 bases not matched to a gene.

Ten or more counts support this clone. The chain employs TRBV27 and TRBJ1-1; TRBD1 matches 10 bases. V lost 5 bases to trimming and J lost 1 base; unmatched junction nucleotides: 7. Germline CDR1 MNHEY, CDR2 SMNVEV (reference sequence). This CDR3 contains 16 residues. The DNA of the CDR3 is TGTGCCAGCAGTCCCCCCCGACAGGGGGCGAACACTGAAGCTTTCTTT. This codes for CASSPPRQGANTEAFF.

This clone occurred many times. The rearrangement uses TRBV7-6 and TRBJ2-1; D is unresolved. Germline V CDR1 and CDR2: SGHVS, FNYEAQ. CDR3 length: 12 amino acids. V gave up 3 bases and J gave up 10 bases, with 10 bases separating them. Here the CDR3 reads CASSFLNREQFF. The CDR3 coding sequence is TGTGCCAGCAGCTTCCTAAATCGGGAGCAGTTCTTC.

This clone was counted many times. The chain employs TRBV5-1 and TRBJ2-1; weak D call: TRBD1 (6 bases). The germline CDR1 and CDR2 sequences are SGHRS and YFSETQ. The ends were cut back, 6 bases at V and 5 bases at J, with 15 bases in the middle. This CDR3 has 14 amino acids. CDR3 amino acids: CASTGHSIDNEQFF. Here the CDR3 DNA reads TGCGCCAGCACGGGACACTCTATAGACAATGAGCAGTTCTTC.

In its sample, this clone was seen many times. CDR3 sequence reads: CASSQDLNGMAYNEQFF. For the CDR3, the DNA is TGCGCCAGCAGCCAAGATCTAAACGGGATGGCCTACAATGAGCAGTTCTTC. The V call is TRBV4-3, the J call TRBJ2-1, with D maybe TRBD2 (5 bases). Germline-derived CDR1 and CDR2 are LGHNA and YSLEER. This CDR3 spans 17 amino acids. Trimming removed 0 bases from V and 2 bases from J, with 14 bases in between.

This clone was seen many times. This chain uses TRBV6-1 with TRBJ2-7, with 10 bases matching TRBD2. The V gene end was trimmed by 7 bases and the J gene end by 4 bases; junction bases not matched to a gene: 7. The CDR3 runs to 14 residues. The germline V gene has CDR1 MNHNS and CDR2 SASEGT. CDR3 amino acids: CASKTSGALYEQYV. The CDR3 coding sequence is TGTGCCAGCAAAACTAGCGGGGCCCTTTACGAGCAGTACGTC.

This clone turned up a few times. The J gene is TRBJ2-1, the V gene TRBV5-1, with 9 bases identical to TRBD2. Trimming took 0 bases from V and 7 from J; bases not matched to a gene: 17. The CDR3 totals 19 residues. Germline CDR1 SGHRS, CDR2 YFSETQ. The CDR3 DNA reads as TGCGCCAGCAGCTTGGCCTGGGGTAGCGGGAGCCCGACTTGGAATGAGCAGTTCTTC. It translates to CASSLAWGSGSPTWNEQFF.

This clone has at least ten counts. The chain joins TRBV11-3 to TRBJ2-1; D may be TRBD2 (6 bases). The V end lost 0 bases, the J end lost 7 bases, and 10 bases lay between the germline ends. The length of the CDR3 is 14 residues. CDR1 and CDR2 (germline): SGHNT, YENEEA. The CDR3 reads CASSLEETSNEQFF. The CDR3 bases are TGTGCCAGCAGCTTAGAGGAGACTAGTAATGAGCAGTTCTTC.

This clone occurred many times. The V and J genes are TRBV7-3 and TRBJ2-1, with D perhaps TRBD2 (7 bases). CDR3 length: 12 residues. In germline, CDR1 is SGHTA, CDR2 FQGTGA. V dropped 8 bases and J dropped 7 bases, with 12 bases sitting between them. The CDR3 coding sequence is TGTGCCAGCGGGGGGGCCGATAATGAGCAGTTCTTC. Translating gives CASGGADNEQFF.

This clone was seen ten or more times. The chain joins TRBV4-3 to TRBJ1-2; D is uncertain. Germline CDR1 reads LGHNA; CDR2 reads YSLEER. The CDR3 is made up of 15 amino acids. The V gene lost 1 base and the J gene lost 0 bases, with 9 bases spanning the gap. CDR3 sequence (DNA): TGCGCCAGCAGCCAAGGCAGCGGATCTAACTATGGCTACACCTTC. Residues: CASSQGSGSNYGYTF.

This clone occurred many times. The chain combines TRBV7-9 with TRBJ1-1; the D gene is possibly TRBD1 (5 bases). This CDR3 comprises 13 residues. The V gene's germline CDR1 is SEHNR and CDR2 FQNEAQ (reference sequence). Trimming removed 3 bases at V and 5 bases at J, with 10 bases between. The CDR3 region has the DNA TGTGCCAGCAGCTTTGCGGGGGGAACTGAAGCTTTCTTT. Protein sequence: CASSFAGGTEAFF.

This clone was seen repeatedly, ten times or more. This CDR3 reads CASSESAAGMNTGELFF. The CDR3 region has the DNA TGCGCCAGCAGTGAGTCAGCGGCGGGGATGAACACCGGGGAGCTGTTTTTT. This chain connects TRBV10-1 to TRBJ2-2; D perhaps matches TRBD2 (6 bases). The CDR3 runs to 17 residues. Germline V gene data show CDR1 as WNHNN and CDR2 as SYGVQD (reference sequence). Trimming stripped 0 bases from V and 1 base from J, with 12 bases between.